Listed here are 29 T cell receptor beta chains from one sample, sequenced in a study of cytomegalovirus exposure and HLA in healthy donors. PCR used 60 Vbeta primers and 13 Jbeta primers. The data were produced by immunoSEQ multiplex PCR, yet TCRdb's version contains in-frame clones alone and is incomplete. The sample contains over 110,000 clones, 79% of which appear only once. Sequencing input: PBMCs. The receptor set was obtained from a female donor in good health and CMV-seronegative.

The chain couples TRBV30 to TRBJ2-5, with 8 bases aligning to TRBD1. V gave up 2 bases and J gave up 2 bases; unmatched junction bases: 4. The germline CDR1 and CDR2 sequences are GTSNPN and SVGIG (reference sequence). This CDR3 spans 14 amino acids. As DNA, the CDR3 is TGTGCCTGGAGTAGGACAGGGCAACAAGAGACCCAGTACTTC. This translates into CAWSRTGQQETQYF.

This clone turned up a few times. The chain is built from TRBV6-5 and TRBJ1-5; D is perhaps TRBD1 (5 bases). Germline values: CDR1 MNHEY, CDR2 SVGAGI. CDR3 length: 13 residues. V lost 6 bases and J 7 bases, leaving 13 bases between the germline ends. CDR3 coding DNA: TGTGCCAGCAGGCCCTCGGGGGACCAGCCCCAGCATTTT. Translating it yields CASRPSGDQPQHF.

The chain has TRBV27 and TRBJ2-1; TRBD2 matches at 13 bases. Germline CDR1 MNHEY, CDR2 SMNVEV (reference sequence). V shed 5 bases and J 9 bases; nucleotides not matched to a gene: 4. CDR3 length: 14 residues. The CDR3 loop reads CASSALAGGLEQFF. The CDR3 DNA reads TGTGCCAGCAGTGCACTAGCGGGAGGGCTTGAGCAGTTCTTC.

This CDR3 is CASSFPDRGAEQYF. The CDR3 DNA is TGTGCCAGCAGTTTCCCAGACAGGGGGGCCGAGCAGTACTTC. The V call is TRBV28, the J call TRBJ2-7; 9 nucleotides match TRBD1. The germline gives CDR1 MDHEN, CDR2 SYDVKM. Trimming took 3 bases from V and 6 from J; bases not matched to a gene: 6. The CDR3 sequence is 14 residues long.

In this sample, this clone turned up a few times. The chain joins TRBV5-1 to TRBJ1-3; D possibly corresponds to TRBD1 (5 bases). There are 15 residues in the CDR3. Trimming left V 5 bases short and J 2 bases short, with 14 bases between. Germline V gene lookup returns CDR1 SGHRS and CDR2 YFSETQ. CDR3 in amino acids: CASRPPGKAGNTIYF. CDR3 coding DNA: TGCGCCAGCAGGCCACCAGGGAAGGCTGGAAACACCATATATTTT.

The J gene is TRBJ2-5, the V gene TRBV2; tentative D call: TRBD1 (5 bases). CDR1 and CDR2 from the germline V gene are SNHLY and FYNNEI. Trimming pared 0 bases from V and 7 bases from J, leaving 9 bases between. The CDR3 is 13 amino acids. The CDR3 spells CASSEAGARTQYF. The CDR3, as DNA: TGTGCCAGCAGTGAAGCTGGGGCAAGGACCCAGTACTTC.

The genes are TRBV7-9 and TRBJ1-1; perhaps TRBD1 as D (6 bases). CDR1 SEHNR and CDR2 FQNEAQ come from the germline V gene (reference sequence). The CDR3 sequence is 14 residues long. The ends were cut back, 4 bases at V and 0 bases at J, with 9 bases in the middle. This CDR3 is CASSSGQMNTEAFF. CDR3 sequence (DNA): TGTGCCAGCAGCTCCGGACAGATGAACACTGAAGCTTTCTTT.

The chain is built from TRBV25-1 and TRBJ2-1, with 9 nucleotides matching TRBD2. The germline CDR1 and CDR2 sequences are MGHDK and SYGVNS. V trimming: 4 bases; J trimming: 8 bases; junction bases outside the gene matches: 9. The CDR3 loop spans 15 amino acids. The CDR3 sequence is CASSGAGGDFDEQFF. CDR3 DNA sequence: TGTGCCAGCAGTGGGGCGGGAGGGGATTTCGATGAGCAGTTCTTC.

The chain recombines TRBV7-2 with TRBJ2-1; 9 bases fit TRBD1. CDR1 is SGHTA, CDR2 FQGNSA, per germline. There are 14 residues in the CDR3. Unmatched junction bases numbered 8, after V lost 5 bases and J lost 9 bases. The CDR3 reads CASSRDREISEQFF. CDR3 DNA sequence: TGTGCCAGCAGCCGGGACAGGGAAATCTCTGAGCAGTTCTTC. Filled out from reference TRBV7-2 and TRBJ2-1, the complete variable domain reads GAGVSQSPSNKVTEKGKDVELRCDPISGHTALYWYRQSLGQGLEFLIYFQGNSAPDKSGLPSDRFSAERTGGSVSTLTIQRTQQEDSAVYLCASSRDREISEQFFGPGTRLTVL.

This clone turned up a few times. The chain employs TRBV7-3 and TRBJ1-1, with TRBD1 identical over 10 bases. J lost 5 bases, V lost 5 bases, and 5 bases had no gene match. Per germline, CDR1 SGHTA and CDR2 FQGTGA. The CDR3 sequence is 14 residues long. CDR3 in amino acids: CASSTDRGGTEAFF. The CDR3 DNA reads TGTGCCAGCAGCACGGACAGGGGGGGGACTGAAGCTTTCTTT.

The chain is built from TRBV5-8 and TRBJ2-1, with TRBD2 matching over 12 bases. With 5 bases clipped from V and 0 bases from J, the junction kept 9 bases outside the gene matches. This CDR3 has 18 amino acids. Germline loops: CDR1 SGHTS, CDR2 YDEGEE. The CDR3 loop reads CASRPTSGGWSSYNEQFF. The DNA for the CDR3 is TGTGCCAGCAGGCCGACTAGCGGGGGCTGGAGCTCCTACAATGAGCAGTTCTTC.

The chain combines TRBV30 with TRBJ1-3; 7 nucleotides align to TRBD1. Per germline, CDR1 GTSNPN and CDR2 SVGIG (reference sequence). There are 14 residues in the CDR3. With V trimmed by 3 bases and J by 5 bases, 7 bases remained unmatched. DNA of the CDR3: TGTGCCTGGAGCCTAGGACAGGCGCGAAACACCATATATTTT. It codes for CAWSLGQARNTIYF.

About this clone itself: It is likely a read error, because the conserved phenylalanine at the end of the CDR3 is missing. The limits of the CDR3 on the DNA are not certain, so only TCRdb's listed CDR3 is given. V usage is TRBV20-1 and J usage is TRBJ2-3; the table's D call, TRBD1, has no DNA check behind it. The CDR3 numbers 11 amino acids, ends counted. CDR1 is DFQATT, CDR2 SNEGSKA, per germline (reference sequence). CDR3 sequence: CSASGTETQYL.

This clone was seen a handful of times. The CDR3 loop reads CATRGDSYEQYF. CDR3 DNA: TGTGCCACGCGGGGGGACTCCTACGAGCAGTACTTC. V is TRBV19 and J is TRBJ2-7; 8 bases line up with TRBD2. The CDR3 length is 12 residues. Trimming removed 10 bases from V and 0 bases from J; junction bases left unmatched: 2. Germline assignment: CDR1 LNHDA and CDR2 SQIVND (reference sequence).

The rearrangement joins TRBV7-8 to TRBJ2-6, with 8 bases identical to TRBD1. The CDR3 is made up of 18 amino acids. Trimming took 5 bases from V and 0 from J; bases not matched to a gene: 9. From germline, CDR1 is SGHVS and CDR2 FQNEAQ. The CDR3 nucleotides are TGTGCCAGCAGCCCCTTGGGTGGGACAGGCTCTGGGGCCAACGTCCTGACTTTC. It is translated as CASSPLGGTGSGANVLTF.

In this sample, this clone turned up once. The chain carries TRBV19 and TRBJ2-1; maybe TRBD1 (5 bases). The CDR3 has 17 residues. V lost 1 base to trimming and J lost 6 bases, with 19 bases between them. CDR1 is LNHDA and CDR2 is SQIVND in the germline V gene (reference sequence). Here the CDR3 reads CASSIGHRSFLINEQFF. The DNA of the CDR3 is TGTGCCAGTAGTATAGGCCACAGGTCCTTTCTCATCAATGAGCAGTTCTTC.

Here the CDR3 DNA reads TGTGCCAGCAGTTTACGGCGGAGCTACGAGCAGTACTTC. Translated, it gives CASSLRRSYEQYF. The rearrangement links TRBV28 to TRBJ2-7; no definite D call. Germline loops: CDR1 MDHEN, CDR2 SYDVKM. The germline V and J ends were trimmed by 2 bases and 3 bases, with 8 bases remaining between them. This CDR3 region has 13 residues.

The rearrangement joins TRBV7-8 to TRBJ1-1; D uncertain. CDR1 and CDR2 (germline): SGHVS, FQNEAQ. The CDR3 is made up of 13 amino acids. V was pared by 5 bases and J by 7 bases, with 14 bases between. CDR3: CASSPRREIEAFF. DNA of the CDR3: TGTGCCAGCAGCCCTAGAAGAGAAATTGAAGCTTTCTTT. Full variable domain (missing parts from reference TRBV7-8 and TRBJ1-1): GAGVSQSPRYKVAKRGQDVALRCDPISGHVSLFWYQQALGQGPEFLTYFQNEAQLDKSGLPSDRFFAERPEGSVSTLKIQRTQQEDSAVYLCASSPRREIEAFFGQGTRLTVV.

V gene TRBV18 combines with J gene TRBJ2-1, with 11 nucleotides matching TRBD1. CDR1 KGHSH and CDR2 LQKENI come from the germline V gene. With 6 bases clipped from V and 7 bases from J, the junction kept 8 bases outside the gene matches. This CDR3 is built from 15 residues. The CDR3 protein is CASSLVGQGENEQFF. The CDR3 nucleotides read TGTGCCAGCTCTTTAGTGGGACAGGGGGAGAATGAGCAGTTCTTC.

The CDR3 DNA is TGTGCCAGCTTCCACGAGATGAAGATGAAAGATACGCAGTATTTT. Translation: CASFHEMKMKDTQYF. The rearrangement links TRBV6-5 to TRBJ2-3; D not certain. The length of the CDR3 is 15 residues. Trimming stripped 8 bases from V and 5 bases from J, with 20 bases between. In germline, CDR1 is MNHEY, CDR2 SVGAGI.

The V call is TRBV30, the J call TRBJ1-2, with 7 positions matching TRBD1. The CDR3 is made up of 14 amino acids. With 5 bases clipped from V and 7 bases from J, the junction kept 13 bases outside the gene matches. Germline values: CDR1 GTSNPN, CDR2 SVGIG (reference sequence). The CDR3 coding sequence is TGTGCCTGGCCTTGCAGGAAGGGGGCGGGTGGCTACACCTTC. This encodes CAWPCRKGAGGYTF.

The V gene is TRBV7-2, the J gene TRBJ2-1, with TRBD2 identical over 12 bases. CDR1 SGHTA and CDR2 FQGNSA come from the germline V gene. The CDR3 runs to 16 residues. The V and J ends lost 5 bases and 9 bases, in that order; junction bases with no gene match: 11. For the CDR3, the DNA is TGTGCCAGCAGCCCCGGGACTAGCGGGTACTCCGGTGAGCAGTTCTTC. Its translation is CASSPGTSGYSGEQFF.

The chain joins TRBV10-3 to TRBJ1-4; tentative D call: TRBD1 (6 bases). The CDR3 spans 15 residues. V was shortened by 6 bases and J by 4 bases, with 15 bases between the two germline ends. From germline, CDR1 is ENHRY and CDR2 SYGVKD. CDR3 protein: CAIRAAGGLNEKLFF. The CDR3, as DNA: TGTGCCATCAGGGCCGCGGGGGGCCTTAATGAAAAACTGTTTTTT.

This clone was counted only a few times. The V and J genes are TRBV11-2 and TRBJ2-1; D is perhaps TRBD2 (5 bases). This CDR3 is built from 16 residues. Per germline, CDR1 SGHAT and CDR2 FQNNGV. V was trimmed by 5 bases and J by 0 bases, leaving 14 bases between them. The CDR3 loop is CASSPRGDSSYNEQFF. CDR3 coding DNA: TGTGCCAGCAGCCCCCGGGGAGATAGCTCCTACAATGAGCAGTTCTTC.

J is TRBJ2-1 and V is TRBV5-5; 10 nucleotides line up with TRBD2. J was trimmed by 3 bases and V by 2 bases; bases with no gene match: 11. CDR3 length: 18 amino acids. From germline, CDR1 is SGHKS and CDR2 YYEKEE (reference sequence). The CDR3 region has the DNA TGTGCCAGCAGCTTTTTCGTAACTAGCGGGATTGACTACAATGAGCAGTTCTTC. This codes for CASSFFVTSGIDYNEQFF.

The rearrangement links TRBV6-5 to TRBJ2-3, with TRBD1 as a possible D gene (5 bases). Per the germline V gene, CDR1 is MNHEY and CDR2 is SVGAGI. This CDR3 spans 14 amino acids. With 10 bases removed from V and 0 bases from J, the gap between germline ends came to 14 bases. The CDR3 spells CATKPRQSTDTQYF. The CDR3 DNA is TGTGCCACCAAGCCCCGACAGAGCACAGATACGCAGTATTTT.

The chain links TRBV7-9 to TRBJ2-3; D perhaps matches TRBD2 (5 bases). In germline, CDR1 is SEHNR, CDR2 FQNEAQ (reference sequence). The CDR3 runs to 14 residues. The germline V and J ends were trimmed by 2 bases and 7 bases, with 13 bases remaining between them. CDR3 in amino acids: CASSLIGSGNTQYF. The CDR3 DNA follows: TGTGCCAGCAGCTTAATTGGATCCGGGAATACGCAGTATTTT. Using reference TRBV7-9 and TRBJ2-3 for the parts outside the CDR3, the full variable domain is DTGVSQNPRHKITKRGQNVTFRCDPISEHNRLYWYRQTLGQGPEFLTYFQNEAQLEKSRLLSDRFSAERPKGSFSTLEIQRTEQGDSAMYLCASSLIGSGNTQYFGPGTRLTVL.

The chain couples TRBV27 to TRBJ2-1, with D possibly matching TRBD2 (6 bases). This CDR3 is 16 amino acids long. Per germline, CDR1 MNHEY and CDR2 SMNVEV (reference sequence). With 8 bases removed from V and 0 bases from J, the gap between germline ends came to 17 bases. As DNA, the CDR3 is TGTGCCAGCGGTGGGGCGGGGTCGAGCTCCTACAATGAGCAGTTCTTC. It translates to CASGGAGSSSYNEQFF.

The chain has TRBV9 and TRBJ2-1; 12 bases match TRBD2. V shed 5 bases, J shed 7 bases, and the junction held 7 bases outside the gene matches. Germline loops: CDR1 SGDLS, CDR2 YYNGEE. The CDR3 extends over 15 amino acids. CDR3 bases: TGTGCCAGCAGTACCGGGACTAGCGGGTGGAATGAGCAGTTCTTC. It yields the protein CASSTGTSGWNEQFF.